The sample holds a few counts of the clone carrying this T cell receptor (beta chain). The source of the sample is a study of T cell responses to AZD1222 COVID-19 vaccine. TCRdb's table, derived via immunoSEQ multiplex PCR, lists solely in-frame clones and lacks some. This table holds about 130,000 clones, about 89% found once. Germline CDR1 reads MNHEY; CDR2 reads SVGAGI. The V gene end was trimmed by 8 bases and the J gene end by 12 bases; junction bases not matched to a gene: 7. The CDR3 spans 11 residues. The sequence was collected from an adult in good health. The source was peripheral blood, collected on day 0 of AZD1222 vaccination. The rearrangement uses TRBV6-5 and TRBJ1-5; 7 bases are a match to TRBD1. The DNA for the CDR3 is TGTGCCAGCTTCAGTCAGGGGGTCCAGCATTTT. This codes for CASFSQGVQHF.